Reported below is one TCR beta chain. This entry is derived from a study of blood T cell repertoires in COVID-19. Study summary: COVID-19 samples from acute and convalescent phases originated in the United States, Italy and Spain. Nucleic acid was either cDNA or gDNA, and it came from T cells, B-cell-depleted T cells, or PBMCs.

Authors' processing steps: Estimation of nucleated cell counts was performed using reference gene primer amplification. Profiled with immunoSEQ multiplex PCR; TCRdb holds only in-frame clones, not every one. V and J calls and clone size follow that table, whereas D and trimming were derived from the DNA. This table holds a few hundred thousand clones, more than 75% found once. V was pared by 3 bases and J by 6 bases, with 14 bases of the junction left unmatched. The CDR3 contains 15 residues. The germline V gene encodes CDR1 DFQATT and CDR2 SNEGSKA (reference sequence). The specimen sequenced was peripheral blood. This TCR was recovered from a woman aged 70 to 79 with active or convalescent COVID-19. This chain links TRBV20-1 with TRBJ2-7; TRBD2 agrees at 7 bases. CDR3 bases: TGCAGTGCTAGTGGGGGGGTAGTAGTTTCCAGCGAGCAGTACTTC. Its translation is CSASGGVVVSSEQYF.